This T cell receptor (beta chain) was recorded in a study of OX40 agonist ivuxolimab in advanced cancers. The wider study: Patients received the agonistic anti-OX40 (CD134) antibody ivuxolimab. Prior therapy, whether anti-PD-1, anti-PD-L1 or anti-CTLA-4, was allowed, and 35% to 40% had some.

Sequenced by immunoSEQ multiplex PCR; TCRdb stores in-frame clones only, minus some. This repertoire shows around 13,000 clones, over 60% found once; its top ten account for 39%. Germline loops: CDR1 SNHLY, CDR2 FYNNEI. The CDR3 loop spans 9 amino acids. This sequence joins TRBV2 and TRBJ2-5; the D is unclear. The specimen comprised CD4+ or CD8+ T cells sorted from blood, sampled in a trial of the OX40 agonist ivuxolimab. The receptor's source is an adult with an advanced solid tumor such as melanoma, head and neck, liver or kidney cancer. The CDR3 loop reads CATSETQYF. The CDR3 nucleotides read TGTGCAACCTCAGAGACCCAGTACTTC.